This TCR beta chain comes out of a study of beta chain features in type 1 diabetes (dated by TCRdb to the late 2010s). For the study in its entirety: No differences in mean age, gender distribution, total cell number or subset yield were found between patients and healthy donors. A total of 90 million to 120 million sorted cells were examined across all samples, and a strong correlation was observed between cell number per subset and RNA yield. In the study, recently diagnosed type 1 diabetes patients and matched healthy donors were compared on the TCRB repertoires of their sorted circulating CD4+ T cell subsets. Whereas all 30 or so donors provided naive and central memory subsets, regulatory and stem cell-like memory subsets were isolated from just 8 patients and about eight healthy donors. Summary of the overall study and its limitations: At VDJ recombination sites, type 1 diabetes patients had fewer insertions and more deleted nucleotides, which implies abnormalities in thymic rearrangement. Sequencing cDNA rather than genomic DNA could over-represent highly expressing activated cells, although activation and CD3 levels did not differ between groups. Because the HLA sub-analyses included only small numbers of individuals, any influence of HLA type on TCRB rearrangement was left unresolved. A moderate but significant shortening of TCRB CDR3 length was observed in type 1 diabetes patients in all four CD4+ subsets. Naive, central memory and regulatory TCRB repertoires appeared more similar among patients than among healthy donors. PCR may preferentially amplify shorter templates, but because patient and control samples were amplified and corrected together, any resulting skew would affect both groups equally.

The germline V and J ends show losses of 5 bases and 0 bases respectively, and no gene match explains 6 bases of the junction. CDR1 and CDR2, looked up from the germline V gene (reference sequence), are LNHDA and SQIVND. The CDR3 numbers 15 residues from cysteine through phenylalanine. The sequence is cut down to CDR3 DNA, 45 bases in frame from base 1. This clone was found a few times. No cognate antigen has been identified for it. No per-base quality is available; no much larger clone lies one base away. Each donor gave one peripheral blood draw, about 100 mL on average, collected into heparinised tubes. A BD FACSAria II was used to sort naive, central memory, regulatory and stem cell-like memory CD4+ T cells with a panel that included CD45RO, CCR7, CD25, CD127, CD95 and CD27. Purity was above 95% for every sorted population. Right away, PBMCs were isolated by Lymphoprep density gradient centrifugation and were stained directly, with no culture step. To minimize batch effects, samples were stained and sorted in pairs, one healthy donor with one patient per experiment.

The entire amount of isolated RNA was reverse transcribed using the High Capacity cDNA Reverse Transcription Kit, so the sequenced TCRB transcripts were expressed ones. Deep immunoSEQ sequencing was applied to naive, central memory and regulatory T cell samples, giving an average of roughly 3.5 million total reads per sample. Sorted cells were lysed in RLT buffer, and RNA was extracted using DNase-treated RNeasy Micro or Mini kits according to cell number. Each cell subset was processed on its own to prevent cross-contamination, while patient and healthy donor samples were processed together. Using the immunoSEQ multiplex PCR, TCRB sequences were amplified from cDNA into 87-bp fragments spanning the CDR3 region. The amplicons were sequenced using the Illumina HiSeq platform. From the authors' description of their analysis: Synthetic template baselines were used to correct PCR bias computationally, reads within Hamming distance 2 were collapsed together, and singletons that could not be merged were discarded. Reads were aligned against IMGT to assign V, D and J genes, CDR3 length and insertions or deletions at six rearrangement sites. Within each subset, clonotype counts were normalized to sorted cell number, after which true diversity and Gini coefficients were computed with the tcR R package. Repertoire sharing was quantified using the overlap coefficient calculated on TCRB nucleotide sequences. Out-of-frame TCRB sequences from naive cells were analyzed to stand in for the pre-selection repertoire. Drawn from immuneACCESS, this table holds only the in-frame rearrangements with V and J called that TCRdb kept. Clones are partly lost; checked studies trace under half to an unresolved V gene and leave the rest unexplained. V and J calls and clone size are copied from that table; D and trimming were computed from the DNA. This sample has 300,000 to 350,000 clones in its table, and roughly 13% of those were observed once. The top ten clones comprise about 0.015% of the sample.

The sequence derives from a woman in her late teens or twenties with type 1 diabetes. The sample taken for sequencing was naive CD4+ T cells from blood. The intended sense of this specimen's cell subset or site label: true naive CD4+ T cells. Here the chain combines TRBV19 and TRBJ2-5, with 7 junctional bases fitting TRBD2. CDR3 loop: CASSPGLQNQETQYF. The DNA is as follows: TGTGCCAGTAGTCCGGGACTACAAAACCAAGAGACCCAGTACTTC.